The 10 T cell receptor beta chains in this list originate from one sample, sequenced in a study of post-analysis software for immune sequencing data. Overall study findings and caveats: Five TRBV segments were significantly more frequent in patients than in controls. TRBV5-6, TRBV5-1 and TRBV20-1 were among these segments.

These receptors have no known antigen. Researchers reported that TCR beta cDNA libraries carried unique molecular identifiers. MiXCR was run by TCRdb on the PCR reads, yielding one entry per CDR3 protein. The table has roughly 700,000 distinct CDR3 sequences, roughly 29% seen once. Sequenced: blood. These receptors all come from a girl aged 5 to 17 with multiple sclerosis.

This clonotype was seen many times. The CDR3 is CSAREGGADTQYF. For the CDR3, the DNA is TGCAGTGCTAGAGAGGGCGGAGCAGATACGCAGTATTTT. The V call is TRBV20-1, the J call TRBJ2-3; D gene uncertain. Per the germline V gene, CDR1 is DFQATT and CDR2 is SNEGSKA (reference sequence). Trimming took off 0 bases at V and 4 bases at J, with 8 bases between the two ends. There are 13 residues in the CDR3.

This clonotype was counted a few times. The gene calls are TRBV29-1 and TRBJ2-1; D is possibly TRBD2 (5 bases). Germline lookup yields CDR1 SQVTM and CDR2 ANQGSEA. This CDR3 is built from 14 residues. Trimming removed 2 bases from V and 6 bases from J, with 14 bases in between. Here the CDR3 DNA reads TGCAGCGTTGAATGGCGGGTGCAAGGCAATGAGCAGTTCTTC. It translates to CSVEWRVQGNEQFF.

V usage is TRBV7-9 and J usage is TRBJ2-6, with unresolved D. V lost 1 base and J 2 bases, leaving 6 bases between the germline ends. This CDR3 spans 15 amino acids. Germline lookup yields CDR1 SEHNR and CDR2 FQNEAQ (reference sequence). CDR3 bases: TGTGCCAGCAGCTTAGGTCCGGCTGGGGCCAACGTCCTGACTTTC. It yields the protein CASSLGPAGANVLTF.

The chain uses TRBV4-1 and TRBJ2-3, with TRBD2 identical over 9 bases. Per the germline V gene, CDR1 is MGHRA and CDR2 is YSYEKL. Losses at the gene ends were 0 bases for V and 2 bases for J; bases not matched to a gene: 6. This CDR3 is 17 amino acids long. The CDR3 nucleotides read TGCGCCAGCAGCCAAGACTTCCTAGCGGGGATCACAGATACGCAGTATTTT. Protein: CASSQDFLAGITDTQYF.

V usage is TRBV7-9 and J usage is TRBJ1-1; D is undetermined. CDR3 length: 13 residues. Per germline, CDR1 SEHNR and CDR2 FQNEAQ (reference sequence). Trimming removed 6 bases from V and 1 base from J, with 9 bases in between. CDR3 residues: CASRSGWNTEAFF. CDR3 DNA: TGTGCCAGCAGATCAGGATGGAACACTGAAGCTTTCTTT.

The V and J genes are TRBV29-1 and TRBJ2-1, with D perhaps matching TRBD1 or TRBD2 (7 bases each). CDR3 size: 11 residues. V shed 7 bases and J shed 13 bases, with 17 bases lying between them. Germline V gene lookup returns CDR1 SQVTM and CDR2 ANQGSEA. The CDR3 DNA reads as TGCAGCGCTTCAGGGGGGGAGACCCAGTTCTTC. This gives the protein CSASGGETQFF.

CDR3 DNA: TGCGCCAGCAGCCAAGCTGGGGGCGCTCGCACAGATACGCAGTATTTT. It translates to CASSQAGGARTDTQYF. The chain uses TRBV4-1 and TRBJ2-3; TRBD1 might be the D (6 bases). The CDR3 runs 16 residues. V was clipped by 1 base and J by 1 base, with 12 bases between them. From germline, CDR1 is MGHRA and CDR2 YSYEKL.

This clonotype has just a few counts. The V and J genes are TRBV5-1 and TRBJ2-5; weak D call: TRBD2 (5 bases). CDR1 is SGHRS, CDR2 YFSETQ, per germline. The germline V and J ends were trimmed by 4 bases and 5 bases, with 12 bases remaining between them. The CDR3 totals 13 residues. CDR3 bases: TGCGCCAGCAGCAGCGGACCCCACGAGACCCAGTACTTC. This gives the protein CASSSGPHETQYF.

This clonotype was seen a few times. The gene calls are TRBV7-2 and TRBJ2-7; 8 positions match TRBD1. CDR1 and CDR2 from the germline V gene are SGHTA and FQGNSA. CDR3 length: 14 amino acids. J gave up 6 bases and V 6 bases, and 10 bases lay outside the gene matches. The CDR3, as DNA: TGTGCCAGCAGGATAAACACAGGGGGGCTCGAGCAGTACTTC. Protein product: CASRINTGGLEQYF.

In this sample, this clonotype turned up a few times. The chain uses TRBV28 and TRBJ2-3, with a possible D match to TRBD2 (5 bases). Trimming took 0 bases from V and 5 from J, leaving 9 bases between them. The CDR3 loop spans 14 amino acids. Germline V gene lookup returns CDR1 MDHEN and CDR2 SYDVKM. CDR3 region: CASSLWGSRDTQYF. The CDR3 bases are TGTGCCAGCAGTTTATGGGGGAGTCGAGATACGCAGTATTTT.